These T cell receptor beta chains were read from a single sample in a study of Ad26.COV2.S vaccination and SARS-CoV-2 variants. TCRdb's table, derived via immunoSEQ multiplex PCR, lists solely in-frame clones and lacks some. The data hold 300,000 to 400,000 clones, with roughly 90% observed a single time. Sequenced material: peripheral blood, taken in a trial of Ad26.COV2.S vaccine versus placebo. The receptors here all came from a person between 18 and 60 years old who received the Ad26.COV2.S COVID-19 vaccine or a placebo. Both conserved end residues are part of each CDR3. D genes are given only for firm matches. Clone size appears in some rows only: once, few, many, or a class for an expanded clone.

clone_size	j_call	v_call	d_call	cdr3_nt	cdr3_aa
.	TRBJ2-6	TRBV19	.	TGTGCCAGTACTTCAGGAAACTCTGGGGCCAACGTCCTGACTTTC	CASTSGNSGANVLTF
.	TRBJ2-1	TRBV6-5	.	TGTGCCAGCAGTCAGACGGATTACAATGAGCAGTTCTTC	CASSQTDYNEQFF
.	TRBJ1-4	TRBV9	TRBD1	TGTGCCAGCAGCCCCCGGACAGGGACAAATGAAAAACTGTTTTTT	CASSPRTGTNEKLFF
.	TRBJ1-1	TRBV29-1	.	TGCAGCGTCAAAACATCCAACACTGAAGCTTTCTTT	CSVKTSNTEAFF
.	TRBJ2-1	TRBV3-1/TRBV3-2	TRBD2	TGTGCCAGCAGCCTCCTGGCTCCAGGACTAGTCTTGGATGAGCAGTTCTTC	CASSLLAPGLVLDEQFF
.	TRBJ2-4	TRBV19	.	TGTGCCAGTAGTAAGGTGGTGACAGCCCTAGCCAAAAACATTCAGTACTTC	CASSKVVTALAKNIQYF
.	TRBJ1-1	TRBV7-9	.	TGTGCCAGCAGCTTAGGGGACGGTCTGTATGAAGCTTTCTTT	CASSLGDGLYEAFF
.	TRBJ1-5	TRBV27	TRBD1	TGTGCCAGCAGTCTTATGGGGTGGACAGGGGGCAGGAATCAGCCCCAGCATTTT	CASSLMGWTGGRNQPQHF
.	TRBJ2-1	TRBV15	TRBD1	TGTGCCACCAGCAGCGCTCGTTACGGGACAGTGCCGTTCTTC	CATSSARYGTVPFF
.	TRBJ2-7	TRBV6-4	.	TGTGCCAGCAGCCCCCCCCGAATTTGGCGAGCGTACTTC	CASSPPRIWRAYF
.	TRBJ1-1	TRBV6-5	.	TGTGCCAGCAGTTACTCTGGGGGGGCGAACACTGAAGCTTTCTTT	CASSYSGGANTEAFF
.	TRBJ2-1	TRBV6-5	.	TGTGCCAGCAGTTCCGGAGGGAGCTCCTACAATGAGCAGTTCTTC	CASSSGGSSYNEQFF
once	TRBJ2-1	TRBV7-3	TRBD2	TGTGCCAGCAGCCGCGACTTAGCGGGATCAGGGCAGTTCTTC	CASSRDLAGSGQFF
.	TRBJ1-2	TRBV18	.	TGTGCCAGCTCACTGTCGGACGGTGATAACTATGGCTACACCTTC	CASSLSDGDNYGYTF
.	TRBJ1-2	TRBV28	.	TGTGCCAGCAGTTTCTTCGGGCTCCAAGGCGGCTACACCTTC	CASSFFGLQGGYTF
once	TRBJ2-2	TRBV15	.	TGTGCCACCAGCCATGGAGCGGCTAACACCGGGGAGCTGTTTTTT	CATSHGAANTGELFF
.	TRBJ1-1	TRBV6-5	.	TGTGCCAGCAGTTTTTCCGACAGGCTGAACACTGAAGCTTTCTTT	CASSFSDRLNTEAFF
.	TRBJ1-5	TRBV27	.	TGTGCCAGCAGTTTAGGATTCGGGGAACTGAGCAATCAGCCCCAGCATTTT	CASSLGFGELSNQPQHF
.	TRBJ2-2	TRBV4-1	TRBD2	TGCGCCAGCAGCCAAATTAGCGGGGGTGTCACCGGGGAGCTGTTTTTT	CASSQISGGVTGELFF
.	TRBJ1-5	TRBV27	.	TGTGCCAGCAGGGTCCGATCCGACAGCAATAGCAATCAGCCCCAGCATTTT	CASRVRSDSNSNQPQHF
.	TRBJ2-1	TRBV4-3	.	TGCGCCAGCAGCCAAGCCGCCGAACTAGTCAATGAGCAGTTCTTC	CASSQAAELVNEQFF
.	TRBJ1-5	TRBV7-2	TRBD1	TGTGCCAGCAGCACCCGGGACAGGGGGCCCTGGTTCGGTCAGCCCCAGCATTTT	CASSTRDRGPWFGQPQHF